This paragraph reports one T cell receptor (beta chain). Its antigen specificity is not known. Each CD8+ T cell subset was flow-sorted in triplicate, with some 300,000 cells per subset placed directly into RLT lysis buffer. To exclude memory contaminants, naive CD8+ T cells were stringently defined as CD45RO-CCR7+CD27+CD95-. Peripheral blood mononuclear cells were isolated from buffy coats using standard density gradient centrifugation. A FACSAria III was used to flow-sort naive CD8+ T cells into CXCR3-negative and CXCR3-positive populations. Total RNA was extracted from sorted cells using an RNeasy Mini Kit. These data come from a study of CXCR3-negative and CXCR3-positive naive CD8 T cells (dated by TCRdb to between 2019 and 2020). For the wider study: In total, 130 million to 150 million TRB reads were obtained, which works out to roughly 1.5 +/- 0.3 million reads per library. Diversity and physicochemical repertoire analyses were performed on about eleven donors pooled from two independent experiments. Naive subsets from a handful of donors and memory cells from 3 donors were included in the TRBV-TRBJ cluster analysis. Beyond this particular receptor, the publication reports: TRBV-TRBJ usage was similar between naive CXCR3-negative and CXCR3-positive cells from the same donor, while memory cells showed distinct patterns. Freshly isolated PBMCs were used for most assays because CXCR3 expression partially decreased after cryopreservation. Repertoire diversity was comparably high in both naive subsets but much lower in memory CD8+ T cells. TRB CDR3s from CXCR3-positive naive cells showed higher hydrophobicity (lower Kidera factor 4), lower energy, and higher strength and volume indices than CXCR3-negative naive cells. Because surface CD5, which is linked to self-reactivity in mice, was comparable between the naive subsets, TCR interaction strength was also inferred from TRB CDR3 physicochemical properties.

Reading from cysteine to phenylalanine, the CDR3 counts 16 amino acids. No nucleotide data were recorded. CDR1 ENHRY and CDR2 SYGVKD were looked up in the germline V gene. The sample was run on a NextSeq 550. The Human TCR Profiling Kit (MiLaboratory) was used to make UMI-labeled 5' RACE TRB cDNA libraries. cDNA synthesis used the entire amount of extracted RNA, and PCR amplification then used the entire amount of cDNA produced. Libraries were prepared in parallel with an identical number of PCR cycles. Turning to the authors' computational methods: MIGEC and MiXCR extracted about 53,000 +/- 10,000 unique UMI-labeled TRB cDNA molecules per library, requiring at least two reads per UMI. Each library averaged around 42,000 +/- 9,900 functional in-frame TRB CDR3 nucleotide clonotypes without stop codons. After each sample was downsampled to 5000 UMI-labeled TRB molecules, VDJtools was used to calculate diversity metrics such as normalized Shannon-Wiener and Chao1. VDJtools was used to calculate clonotype-size-weighted physicochemical properties of the central five CDR3 residues, namely interaction energy, strength, volume and Kidera factor 4. After reprocessing by TCRdb, each CDR3 protein sequence is one entry, and no DNA is given. The V and J calls here are based on TCRdb, not the publication. The table for this sample shows about 130,000 distinct CDR3 sequences. 0.5% to 0.75% of the sample belongs to the ten largest clones.

The receptor comes from a human donor in good health. Some clones in this sample may be carry-over from other donors' samples. The receptor chain draws on TRBV10-3 and TRBJ2-2; the D call from TCRdb, TRBD1, cannot be confirmed without DNA. Sequencing input: naive CXCR3+ CD8+ T cells from blood. The meaning of the sample's cell subset or site label: CD45RO-CCR7+CD27+CD95- naive CD8+ T cells expressing CXCR3 (TNR3+). The CDR3 protein sequence reads: CAIQDPGQGNTGELFF.